One T cell receptor (beta chain) is described in this entry. This entry belongs to a study of blood T cell repertoires in COVID-19. Overall study: COVID-19 samples from acute and convalescent phases originated in the United States, Italy and Spain. PBMCs, B-cell-depleted T cells, or T cells were the source of the cDNA or gDNA that made up the material.

In the authors' workflow: Amplification of reference gene primers provided the estimated nucleated cell counts. Generated by immunoSEQ multiplex PCR, the TCRdb table keeps only in-frame clones and is missing some. The V and J calls and the clone size are those of that table, but D and trimming were determined from the DNA. The sample includes tens of thousands of clones, 80% to 90% seen only once; the top ten take roughly 28%. The TCR sequence derives from an elderly woman with active or convalescent COVID-19. The sample consisted of peripheral blood.

The CDR3 DNA reads TGTGCCAGCGGACAGGACAGCGCCTCTGGAAACACCATATATTTT. It encodes CASGQDSASGNTIYF. The chain carries TRBV6-5 and TRBJ1-3, with 7 bases that match TRBD1. Germline lookup yields CDR1 MNHEY and CDR2 SVGAGI. This CDR3 is 15 amino acids long. V lost 8 bases, J lost 0 bases, and 7 bases stayed unmatched.